This T cell receptor (beta chain) is from a study of lymphopenia after photon versus proton radiotherapy. Study-level points and caveats: After the lymphocyte nadir, photon-treated repertoires showed oligoclonal expansion, especially of CD8+ Temra cells.

Per germline, CDR1 SGHAT and CDR2 FQNNGV. The V and J ends lost 1 base and 8 bases respectively, with 12 bases between them. The CDR3 loop spans 15 amino acids. Here immunoSEQ multiplex PCR was the method, and the copy in TCRdb shows in-frame clones only, minus some. Counted here are about 40,000 clones, roughly 86% occurring once; the ten biggest clones make up 10%. Details on this clone: Its specificity is unknown.

V is TRBV11-2 and J is TRBJ1-6; D may be TRBD1 (5 bases). The source of this sequence is a woman in her 70s with pancreatic cancer. Some clones in this sample may be carry-over from other donors' samples. Sequencing used peripheral blood, obtained from a patient treated with proton-based radiotherapy. The chain's CDR3 is CASSLVAGGYSPLHF. The CDR3 bases are TGTGCCAGCAGCTTAGTTGCCGGGGGGTATTCACCCCTCCACTTT.